This entry describes one TCR beta chain. The sample belongs to a study of blood T cell repertoires in COVID-19. Looking at the study overall: The cDNA or gDNA used as material had been derived from T cells, B-cell-depleted T cells, or PBMCs.

Only in-frame clones appear in the TCRdb table, and some are missing; sequencing was by immunoSEQ multiplex PCR. The sample has approximately 74,000 clones; roughly 80% are singletons. The TCR comes from a woman of 80 years or more with active or convalescent COVID-19. Sequenced: peripheral blood.

The CDR3 DNA follows: TGTGCCAGTAGCGTCTCTGTGACAGATACGCAGTATTTT. Its protein product is CASSVSVTDTQYF. The chain uses TRBV19 and TRBJ2-3; D is unclear. This CDR3 has 13 residues. The ends were cut back, 6 bases at V and 3 bases at J, with 10 bases in the middle. The V gene's germline CDR1 is LNHDA and CDR2 SQIVND (reference sequence).